Reported below is one T cell receptor beta chain. CDR3 and TCR beta VDJ profiling relied on a genomic DNA template. TCRdb re-analysed the reads in MiXCR, keeping a single row per CDR3 protein. The sample consists of roughly 51,000 distinct CDR3 sequences, around 73% of them appearing once. V shed 6 bases and J 4 bases; nucleotides not matched to a gene: 6. The CDR3 sequence is 15 residues long. This specimen comes from a study of CD8+CD57+ T cells in acquired aplastic anemia. This receptor was identified in a human donor in good health, serving as a control. The specimen was sorted CD4+, CD8+, or CD8+CD57+ T cells (not recorded which) from PBMCs. The rearrangement joins TRBV12-3 or TRBV12-4 to TRBJ2-3, with TRBD2 matching 11 bases. The CDR3 DNA reads as TGTGCCAGCAGCCCTCTAGCGGGGGGCTCAGATACGCAGTATTTT. Its translation is CASSPLAGGSDTQYF.